This is a list of T cell receptor beta chains from one sample in a study of blood T cell repertoires in COVID-19. The method was immunoSEQ multiplex PCR; TCRdb's version includes in-frame clones alone and lacks a portion of them. The top ten hold around 2.1% of the sample, which has around 420,000 clones, approximately 85% seen once. Sequences were obtained from PBMCs or T cells enriched from blood (not recorded which). The receptor source for this set is a woman in her forties with acute COVID-19. Both conserved end residues are part of each CDR3. Where a row states a size, it is once, few, many or the class of an expanded clone; other rows omit it.

clone size: .; J gene: TRBJ2-1; V gene: TRBV7-9; CDR3 protein: CASSLSSGLSNEQFF
clone size: once; J gene: TRBJ2-7; V gene: TRBV3-1/TRBV3-2; CDR3 protein: CASSPLESNRYEQYF
clone size: .; J gene: TRBJ2-1; V gene: TRBV29-1; CDR3 protein: CSALAGAYNEQFF
clone size: once; J gene: TRBJ2-5; V gene: TRBV5-1; CDR3 protein: CASSLDVGRETQYF
clone size: .; J gene: TRBJ2-7; V gene: TRBV6-5; CDR3 protein: CASRGPHHEQYF
clone size: .; J gene: TRBJ1-4; V gene: TRBV4-1; CDR3 protein: CASSHEGTVNEKLFF
clone size: once; J gene: TRBJ1-4; V gene: TRBV20-1; CDR3 protein: CSASTGSANEKLFF
clone size: .; J gene: TRBJ1-1; V gene: TRBV19; CDR3 protein: CASSIQGANTEAFF
clone size: .; J gene: TRBJ1-1; V gene: TRBV5-6; CDR3 protein: CASRVNRGLGKAFF
clone size: once; J gene: TRBJ1-2; V gene: TRBV5-5; CDR3 protein: CASSLAGGGYTF
clone size: .; J gene: TRBJ1-4; V gene: TRBV5-8; CDR3 protein: CASSLGSQGLYEKLFF
clone size: once; J gene: TRBJ1-2; V gene: TRBV27; CDR3 protein: CASSPPQGHYTF
clone size: .; J gene: TRBJ1-1; V gene: TRBV5-1; CDR3 protein: CASSTTGMNTEAFF
clone size: once; J gene: TRBJ2-1; V gene: TRBV19; CDR3 protein: CASSQRDNEQFF
clone size: .; J gene: TRBJ2-7; V gene: TRBV10-1; CDR3 protein: CASSEAGALHEQYF
clone size: .; J gene: TRBJ2-7; V gene: TRBV9; CDR3 protein: CASSVGVVLPYEQYF
clone size: .; J gene: TRBJ1-6; V gene: TRBV19; CDR3 protein: CASNTGTPNSPLHF
clone size: .; J gene: TRBJ2-7; V gene: TRBV11-2; CDR3 protein: CASSPGTAIYEQYF
clone size: few; J gene: TRBJ1-4; V gene: TRBV7-6; CDR3 protein: CASSTGGYDEKLFF
clone size: few; J gene: TRBJ1-4; V gene: TRBV19; CDR3 protein: CASKLSGTGFNEKLFF
clone size: .; J gene: TRBJ2-6; V gene: TRBV7-6; CDR3 protein: CASSFITGPSSGANVLTF
clone size: .; J gene: TRBJ1-2; V gene: TRBV3-1/TRBV3-2; CDR3 protein: CASRKQGSGDYGYTF
clone size: .; J gene: TRBJ1-6; V gene: TRBV19; CDR3 protein: CASSIKEGYNSPLHF
clone size: .; J gene: TRBJ1-1; V gene: TRBV29-1; CDR3 protein: CSVEARTGSGTEAFF
clone size: .; J gene: TRBJ1-4; V gene: TRBV19; CDR3 protein: CASRGRYTGGGREKLFF
clone size: .; J gene: TRBJ1-2; V gene: TRBV7-9; CDR3 protein: CASSLSPGYDGYTF
clone size: .; J gene: TRBJ1-6; V gene: TRBV6-6; CDR3 protein: CASSYPKTLPLHF
clone size: .; J gene: TRBJ2-3; V gene: TRBV5-1; CDR3 protein: CASILAPPADTQYF
clone size: .; J gene: TRBJ1-6; V gene: TRBV12-3/TRBV12-4; CDR3 protein: CASSARTGSPLHF
clone size: .; J gene: TRBJ2-3; V gene: TRBV27; CDR3 protein: CASSAGRGDTQYF
clone size: .; J gene: TRBJ1-2; V gene: TRBV5-1; CDR3 protein: CASSPEGPTGSGYTF
clone size: .; J gene: TRBJ1-2; V gene: TRBV6-5; CDR3 protein: CASSDSQTWGRGYTF
clone size: .; J gene: TRBJ2-3; V gene: TRBV3-1/TRBV3-2; CDR3 protein: CASSQDSGGLAQYF
clone size: .; J gene: TRBJ2-5; V gene: TRBV12-3/TRBV12-4; CDR3 protein: CASTLAGQETQYF
clone size: few; J gene: TRBJ1-1; V gene: TRBV27; CDR3 protein: CASSPVGGTEAFF
clone size: .; J gene: TRBJ1-3; V gene: TRBV30; CDR3 protein: CAWSTGGPGNTIYF
clone size: once; J gene: TRBJ1-5; V gene: TRBV19; CDR3 protein: CASSSHRQGHQPQHF
clone size: .; J gene: TRBJ2-1; V gene: TRBV19; CDR3 protein: CASSTQGLGRGNEQFF
clone size: once; J gene: TRBJ2-1; V gene: TRBV4-2; CDR3 protein: CASSRETGTSPVHEQFF
clone size: .; J gene: TRBJ2-7; V gene: TRBV21-1; CDR3 protein: CASSKESGQTYEQYF
clone size: .; J gene: TRBJ1-6; V gene: TRBV5-1; CDR3 protein: CASSVDSENSPLHF
clone size: .; J gene: TRBJ2-2; V gene: TRBV27; CDR3 protein: CASSFRTGAYSNTGELFF
clone size: .; J gene: TRBJ2-5; V gene: TRBV5-1; CDR3 protein: CASSPIATGEGTQYF
clone size: once; J gene: TRBJ1-1; V gene: TRBV7-8; CDR3 protein: CASSPGTGTEAFF
clone size: .; J gene: TRBJ1-1; V gene: TRBV5-6; CDR3 protein: CASSRADRGNTEAFF
clone size: once; J gene: TRBJ1-1; V gene: TRBV19; CDR3 protein: CASSIPRPLVNTEAFF